The rows below give T cell receptor beta chains drawn from one sample of a study of T-cell memory formation after mild COVID-19. TCRdb redid the calling of the 5' RACE reads with MiXCR, one entry per CDR3 protein. This table holds about 340,000 distinct CDR3 sequences, around 15% found once. Sequencing was performed on PBMCs or a T cell subset sorted from them (not recorded which). The receptors here all came from a young man who had mild COVID-19 (a few samples of this study predate the infection). Cell type and time point are not known. Each CDR3 is given with its conserved first and last residue. The order of the fields is V gene, J gene, clone size, D gene, CDR3 protein, CDR3 DNA. The D gene is left open where the match is weak. Clone size is not always given. Where it is, it says once, few, many or a class for expanded clones.

>TRBV4-1|TRBJ1-5|few|NA
CASSPRRRESQPQHF
TGCGCCAGCAGCCCCCGGCGGAGGGAAAGTCAGCCCCAGCATTTT
>TRBV6-1|TRBJ2-1|NA|TRBD1
CASNPSPDREQFF
TGTGCCAGCAACCCCTCCCCGGACAGGGAGCAGTTCTTC
>TRBV5-1|TRBJ1-2|NA|TRBD1
CASSGTAANYGYTF
TGCGCCAGCAGTGGGACAGCAGCTAACTATGGCTACACCTTC
>TRBV7-9|TRBJ2-3|few|NA
CASSLEGRSDTQYF
TGTGCCAGCAGCTTGGAGGGGCGCTCAGATACGCAGTATTTT
>TRBV7-9|TRBJ1-2|NA|NA
CASSFDGNYGYTF
TGTGCCAGCAGCTTCGATGGGAACTATGGCTACACCTTC
>TRBV10-3|TRBJ2-6|many|NA
CAISRGGQEDSSGANVLTF
TGTGCCATCAGCCGGGGCGGCCAAGAGGATAGCTCTGGGGCCAACGTCCTGACTTTC
>TRBV24-1|TRBJ1-1|NA|NA
CATSDPGPEAFF
TGTGCCACCAGTGATCCTGGACCTGAAGCTTTCTTT
>TRBV5-1|TRBJ1-1|NA|NA
CASREFSMNTEAFF
TGCGCCAGCAGGGAGTTCTCGATGAACACTGAAGCTTTCTTT
>TRBV9|TRBJ1-4|NA|TRBD1
CASSVSGQAEKLFF
TGTGCCAGCAGCGTATCCGGACAGGCAGAAAAACTGTTTTTT
>TRBV27|TRBJ1-5|few|NA
CASSFQGPPGQPQHF
TGTGCCAGCAGTTTCCAGGGTCCCCCGGGTCAGCCCCAGCATTTT
>TRBV7-2|TRBJ1-1|few|NA
CASSSTGTTGSWNTEAFF
TGTGCCAGCAGCTCTACCGGGACTACAGGGTCGTGGAACACTGAAGCTTTCTTT
>TRBV7-2|TRBJ1-2|NA|NA
CASSLIGQGGYTF
TGTGCCAGCAGCTTAATAGGTCAGGGAGGCTACACCTTC
>TRBV5-1|TRBJ2-5|many|NA
CASSPFPGGETQYF
TGCGCCAGCAGCCCTTTCCCAGGAGGAGAGACCCAGTACTTC
>TRBV4-1|TRBJ2-2|few|NA
CASRGLRFGELFF
TGCGCCAGCAGGGGTTTGAGATTCGGGGAGCTGTTTTTT
>TRBV4-3|TRBJ2-4|few|NA
CASSQDSGKNIQYF
TGCGCCAGCAGCCAAGATTCCGGTAAAAACATTCAGTACTTC
>TRBV27|TRBJ1-1|NA|TRBD1
CASNGQGKAFF
TGTGCCAGCAACGGACAGGGGAAAGCTTTCTTT
>TRBV7-2|TRBJ1-4|few|NA
CASTSMWTVNEKLFF
TGTGCCAGCACTTCTATGTGGACAGTAAATGAAAAACTGTTTTTT
>TRBV4-3|TRBJ2-6|NA|NA
CASSQGGGSAGANVLTF
TGCGCCAGCAGCCAAGGAGGAGGGAGTGCTGGGGCCAACGTCCTGACTTTC
>TRBV7-2|TRBJ1-5|many|NA
CASSPRSIGRGPQHF
TGTGCCAGCAGCCCGAGAAGCATCGGTCGGGGTCCCCAGCATTTT
>TRBV29-1|TRBJ2-1|NA|NA
CSATGTHRGEQFF
TGCAGCGCTACCGGGACGCATCGGGGAGAGCAGTTCTTC
>TRBV6-2/TRBV6-3|TRBJ2-1|NA|TRBD2
CASSATSVHEQFF
TGTGCCAGCAGCGCAACTAGCGTCCATGAGCAGTTCTTC